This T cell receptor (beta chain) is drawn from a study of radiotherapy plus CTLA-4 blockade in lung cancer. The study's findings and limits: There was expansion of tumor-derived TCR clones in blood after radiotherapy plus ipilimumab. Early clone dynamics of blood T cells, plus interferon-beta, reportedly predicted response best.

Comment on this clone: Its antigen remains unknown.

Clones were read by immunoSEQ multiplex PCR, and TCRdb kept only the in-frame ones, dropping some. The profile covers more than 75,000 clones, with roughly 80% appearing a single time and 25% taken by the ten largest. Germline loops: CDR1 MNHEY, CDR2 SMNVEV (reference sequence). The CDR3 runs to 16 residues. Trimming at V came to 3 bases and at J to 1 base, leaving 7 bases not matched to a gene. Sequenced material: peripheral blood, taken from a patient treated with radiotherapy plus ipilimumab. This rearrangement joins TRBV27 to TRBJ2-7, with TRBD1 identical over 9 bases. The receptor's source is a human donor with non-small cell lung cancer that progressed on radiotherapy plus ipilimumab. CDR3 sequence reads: CASSLLRGTGSYEQYF. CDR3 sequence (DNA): TGTGCCAGCAGTTTGCTCCGGGGGACAGGGTCCTACGAGCAGTACTTC.